A single T cell receptor (beta chain) is shown here with its context. This sample is part of a study of cytomegalovirus exposure and HLA in healthy donors. The PCR made use of 60 Vbeta and 13 Jbeta primers. Profiling relied on immunoSEQ multiplex PCR, and the TCRdb table lists in-frame clones only, not all of them. This table holds about 190,000 clones, approximately 78% found once. Germline CDR1 and CDR2: SGHAT and FQNNGV. V trimming: 3 bases; J trimming: 8 bases; junction bases outside the gene matches: 10. This CDR3 spans 15 amino acids. Sequenced input: PBMCs. The chain carries TRBV11-2 and TRBJ1-3; TRBD1 agrees at 7 bases. This TCR derives from a woman aged 18-35 years in good health and CMV-seronegative. For the CDR3, the DNA is TGTGCCAGCAGCTTCACCAACTACAGGGGAGACACCATATATTTT. Translated: CASSFTNYRGDTIYF.